This passage covers 15 T cell receptor beta chains from one sample sequenced in a study of blood T cell repertoires in COVID-19. TCRdb's table, derived via immunoSEQ multiplex PCR, lists solely in-frame clones and lacks some. The table records around 160,000 clones, 78% of them present only once. The sequencing input was peripheral blood. These receptors originate from a woman of 80 years or more with acute or convalescent COVID-19.

The sample holds one count of this clone. This chain joins TRBV2 and TRBJ1-4, with TRBD1 as a possible D gene (6 bases). Trimming pared 7 bases from V and 5 bases from J, leaving 14 bases between. The CDR3 contains 14 residues. Germline V gives CDR1 SNHLY, CDR2 FYNNEI. The CDR3 spells CASKVGGSNEKLFF. Here the CDR3 DNA reads TGTGCCAGCAAGGTTGGGGGCAGCAATGAAAAACTGTTTTTT.

This clone turned up a few times. The gene calls are TRBV5-5 and TRBJ1-4; D uncertain. V lost 0 bases, J lost 7 bases, and 7 bases lay in between. CDR1 is SGHKS, CDR2 YYEKEE, per germline (reference sequence). CDR3 length: 13 residues. The CDR3 DNA is TGTGCCAGCAGCTTGGGACTTCCTGAAAAACTGTTTTTT. It encodes CASSLGLPEKLFF.

This rearrangement joins TRBV27 to TRBJ1-5; D unresolved. Between the trimmed V and J ends, which lost 6 bases and 7 bases, there was a span of 16 bases. The CDR3 spans 14 residues. Germline CDR1 and CDR2: MNHEY and SMNVEV (reference sequence). The CDR3 spells CASRDSGGGQPQHF. DNA of the CDR3: TGTGCCAGCAGGGACTCAGGAGGCGGACAGCCCCAGCATTTT.

The gene calls are TRBV12-3 or TRBV12-4 and TRBJ2-5, with D tentatively TRBD2 (5 bases). The CDR3 is 13 amino acids. V shed 5 bases and J shed 1 base, with 8 bases lying between them. The CDR3 nucleotides are TGTGCCAGCAGTCCCGGGGTCCAAGAGACCCAGTACTTC. It translates to CASSPGVQETQYF.

The V gene is TRBV7-3, the J gene TRBJ2-3; 7 bases align to TRBD2. Trimming at V came to 5 bases and at J to 4 bases, leaving 12 bases not matched to a gene. The CDR3 covers 16 residues. Looked up from germline, CDR1 is SGHTA and CDR2 is FQGTGA. The CDR3 sequence is CASSPRVGGSADTQYF. The DNA of the CDR3 is TGTGCCAGCAGCCCCAGGGTGGGGGGGAGCGCAGATACGCAGTATTTT. The full variable domain, completed using reference TRBV7-3 and TRBJ2-3, is GAGVSQTPSNKVTEKGKYVELRCDPISGHTALYWYRQSLGQGPEFLIYFQGTGAADDSGLPNDRFFAVRPEGSVSTLKIQRTERGDSAVYLCASSPRVGGSADTQYFGPGTRLTVL.

The CDR3 loop reads CASSAGSGGANEKLFF. The DNA for the CDR3 is TGTGCCAGCAGCGCGGGGTCCGGGGGGGCTAATGAAAAACTGTTTTTT. This chain joins TRBV9 and TRBJ1-4, with D perhaps TRBD1 (5 bases). This CDR3 region has 16 residues. Trimming pared 3 bases from V and 3 bases from J, leaving 15 bases between. Germline V CDR1 and CDR2: SGDLS, YYNGEE.

The gene calls are TRBV4-1 and TRBJ2-7; D is possibly TRBD1 (5 bases). The CDR3 sequence is 12 residues long. V shed 0 bases and J shed 13 bases, with 13 bases lying between them. Germline CDR1 and CDR2: MGHRA and YSYEKL. Written as DNA, the CDR3 is TGCGCCAGCAGCCAAGATCAGGGTAGATTATACTTC. Protein: CASSQDQGRLYF.

The CDR3 bases are TGTGCCAGCAGTCTGGCCACAGCCGGGGGAGAAAAACTGTTTTTT. Translated: CASSLATAGGEKLFF. The chain combines TRBV28 with TRBJ1-4, with D maybe TRBD1 (5 bases). CDR1 and CDR2 (germline): MDHEN, SYDVKM. This CDR3 has 15 amino acids. The V gene lost 5 bases and the J gene lost 8 bases, with 18 bases spanning the gap.

This clone showed up just once. The chain carries TRBV7-2 and TRBJ1-2; D might be TRBD1 (5 bases). Trimming shortened V by 0 bases and J by 4 bases, and 15 bases separated the two germline ends. Germline V gene sequence: CDR1 SGHTA, CDR2 FQGNSA. CDR3 length: 16 residues. The CDR3: CASSLAGGGISYGYTF. CDR3 DNA: TGTGCCAGCAGCTTAGCGGGGGGTGGTATTAGCTATGGCTACACCTTC.

The rearrangement joins TRBV29-1 to TRBJ2-7; no clear D gene. Germline CDR1 reads SQVTM; CDR2 reads ANQGSEA. This CDR3 comprises 13 residues. The V and J ends lost 5 bases and 0 bases respectively, with 11 bases between them. The CDR3 reads CSVRVVTSYEQYF. CDR3 coding DNA: TGCAGCGTTCGGGTGGTAACCTCCTACGAGCAGTACTTC.

The chain has TRBV7-9 and TRBJ2-7; TRBD2 matches at 15 bases. The CDR3 contains 17 residues. The junction had 6 bases not matched to a gene; V was cut back by 5 bases and J by 1 base. CDR1 SEHNR and CDR2 FQNEAQ come from the germline V gene (reference sequence). The CDR3 sequence: CASSEGTSGGISYEQYF. In DNA, the CDR3 is TGTGCCAGCAGCGAGGGGACTAGCGGGGGGATTTCCTACGAGCAGTACTTC.

The chain is built from TRBV19 and TRBJ2-7; 10 bases are shared with TRBD1. V shed 3 bases, J shed 5 bases, and the junction held 4 bases outside the gene matches. Germline V gene lookup returns CDR1 LNHDA and CDR2 SQIVND (reference sequence). The CDR3 is made up of 14 amino acids. The DNA for the CDR3 is TGTGCCAGTAGTATGGGGGACAGGGGACACGAGCAGTACTTC. It is translated as CASSMGDRGHEQYF.

The chain carries TRBV28 and TRBJ1-4, with TRBD1 matching over 8 bases. The CDR3 covers 13 residues. The trim removed 7 bases at V and 8 bases at J, leaving 6 bases unmatched. Per germline, CDR1 MDHEN and CDR2 SYDVKM. CDR3 loop: CASTGRGPEKLFF. The CDR3 region has the DNA TGTGCCAGCACGGGCAGGGGGCCCGAAAAACTGTTTTTT.

V usage is TRBV10-2 and J usage is TRBJ2-1; 7 bases are a match to TRBD1. The V and J ends lost 8 bases and 5 bases, in that order; junction bases with no gene match: 9. The CDR3 is 14 amino acids. In germline, CDR1 is WSHSY, CDR2 SAAADI. CDR3 amino acids: CASLGTEINNEQFF. CDR3 in DNA: TGCGCCAGCCTCGGGACAGAGATTAACAATGAGCAGTTCTTC.

The V and J genes are TRBV12-1 and TRBJ2-7; the table's D call of TRBD2 was not tested on the DNA. TRBV12-1 is annotated as a pseudogene. This CDR3 region has 20 residues. The CDR3 here is CASSFAVVGLAGGPIREQYF. CDR3 nucleotide sequence: TGTGCCAGCAGCTTTGCCGTCGTGGGACTAGCGGGGGGGCCAATTAGGGAGCAGTACTTC.